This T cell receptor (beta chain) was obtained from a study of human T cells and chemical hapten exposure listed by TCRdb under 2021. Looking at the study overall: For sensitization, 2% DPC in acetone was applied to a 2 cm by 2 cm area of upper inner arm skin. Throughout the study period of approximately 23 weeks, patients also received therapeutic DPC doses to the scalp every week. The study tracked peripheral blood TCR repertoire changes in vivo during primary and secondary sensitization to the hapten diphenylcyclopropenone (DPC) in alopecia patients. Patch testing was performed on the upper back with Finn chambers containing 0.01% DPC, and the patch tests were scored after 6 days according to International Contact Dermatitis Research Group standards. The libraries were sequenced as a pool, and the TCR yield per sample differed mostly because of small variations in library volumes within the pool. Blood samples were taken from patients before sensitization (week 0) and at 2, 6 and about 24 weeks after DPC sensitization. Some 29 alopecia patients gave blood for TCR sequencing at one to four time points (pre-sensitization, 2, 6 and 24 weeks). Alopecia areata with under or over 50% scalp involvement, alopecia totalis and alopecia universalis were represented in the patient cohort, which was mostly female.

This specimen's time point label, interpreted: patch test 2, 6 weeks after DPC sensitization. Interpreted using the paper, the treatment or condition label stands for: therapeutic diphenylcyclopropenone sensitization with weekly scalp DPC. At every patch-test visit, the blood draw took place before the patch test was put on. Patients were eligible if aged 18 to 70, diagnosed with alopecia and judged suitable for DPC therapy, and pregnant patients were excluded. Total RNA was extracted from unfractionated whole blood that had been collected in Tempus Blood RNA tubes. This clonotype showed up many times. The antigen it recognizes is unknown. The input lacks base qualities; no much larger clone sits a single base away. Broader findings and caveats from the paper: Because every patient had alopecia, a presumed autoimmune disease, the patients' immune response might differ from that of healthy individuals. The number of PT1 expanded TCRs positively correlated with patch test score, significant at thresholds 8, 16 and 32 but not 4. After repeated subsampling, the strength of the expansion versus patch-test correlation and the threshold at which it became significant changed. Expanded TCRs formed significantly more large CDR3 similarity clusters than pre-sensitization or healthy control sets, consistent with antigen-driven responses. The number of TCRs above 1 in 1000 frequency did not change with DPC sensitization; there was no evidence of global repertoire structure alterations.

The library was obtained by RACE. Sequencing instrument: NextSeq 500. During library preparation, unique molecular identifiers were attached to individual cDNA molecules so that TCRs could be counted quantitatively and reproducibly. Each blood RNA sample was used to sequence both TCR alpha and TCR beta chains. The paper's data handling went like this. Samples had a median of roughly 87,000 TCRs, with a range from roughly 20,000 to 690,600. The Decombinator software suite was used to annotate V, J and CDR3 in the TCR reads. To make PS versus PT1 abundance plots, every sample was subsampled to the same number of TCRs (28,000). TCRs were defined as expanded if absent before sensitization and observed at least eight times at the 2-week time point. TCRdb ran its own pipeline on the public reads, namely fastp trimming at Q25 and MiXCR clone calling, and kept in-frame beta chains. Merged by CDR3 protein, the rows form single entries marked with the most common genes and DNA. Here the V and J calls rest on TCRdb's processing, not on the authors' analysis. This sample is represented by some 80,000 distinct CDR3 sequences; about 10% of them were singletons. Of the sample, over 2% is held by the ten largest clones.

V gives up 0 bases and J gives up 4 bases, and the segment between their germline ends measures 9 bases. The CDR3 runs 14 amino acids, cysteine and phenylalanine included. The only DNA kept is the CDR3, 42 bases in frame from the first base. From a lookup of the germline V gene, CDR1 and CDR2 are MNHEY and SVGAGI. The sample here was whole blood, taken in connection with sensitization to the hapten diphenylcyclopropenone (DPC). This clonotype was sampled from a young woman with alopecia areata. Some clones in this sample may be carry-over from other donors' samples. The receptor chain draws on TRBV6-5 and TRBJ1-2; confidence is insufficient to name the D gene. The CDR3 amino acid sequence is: CASSYSAGPYGYTF. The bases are TGTGCCAGCAGTTACTCGGCAGGCCCCTATGGCTACACCTTC.